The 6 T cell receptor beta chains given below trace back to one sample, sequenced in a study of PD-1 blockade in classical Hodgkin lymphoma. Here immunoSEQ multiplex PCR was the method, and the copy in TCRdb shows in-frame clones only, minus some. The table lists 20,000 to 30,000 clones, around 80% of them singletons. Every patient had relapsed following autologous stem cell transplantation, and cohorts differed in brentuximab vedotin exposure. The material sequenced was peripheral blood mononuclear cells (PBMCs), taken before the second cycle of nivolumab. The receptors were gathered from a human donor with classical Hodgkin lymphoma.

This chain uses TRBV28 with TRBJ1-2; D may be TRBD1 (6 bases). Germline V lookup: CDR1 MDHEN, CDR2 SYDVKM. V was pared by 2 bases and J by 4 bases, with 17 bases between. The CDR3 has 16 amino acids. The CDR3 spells CASSLATRGLPYGYTF. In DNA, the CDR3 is TGTGCCAGCAGTTTAGCCACCAGGGGCCTTCCCTATGGCTACACCTTC.

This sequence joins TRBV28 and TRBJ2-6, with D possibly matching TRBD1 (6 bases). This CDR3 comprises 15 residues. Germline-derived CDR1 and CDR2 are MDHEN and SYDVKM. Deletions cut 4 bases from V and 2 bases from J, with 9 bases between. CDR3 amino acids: CASSSSGAGANVLTF. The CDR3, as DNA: TGTGCCAGCAGTTCGTCAGGGGCTGGGGCCAACGTCCTGACTTTC.

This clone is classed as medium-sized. The CDR3 reads CASSSTPLAGVGGELFF. DNA for the CDR3: TGTGCCAGCAGCTCGACCCCCCTAGCGGGTGTGGGCGGGGAGCTGTTTTTT. V is TRBV7-2 and J is TRBJ2-2; 8 bases are shared with TRBD2. Per the germline V gene, CDR1 is SGHTA and CDR2 is FQGNSA. V lost 4 bases, J lost 7 bases, and 14 bases stayed unmatched. The CDR3 is made up of 17 amino acids.

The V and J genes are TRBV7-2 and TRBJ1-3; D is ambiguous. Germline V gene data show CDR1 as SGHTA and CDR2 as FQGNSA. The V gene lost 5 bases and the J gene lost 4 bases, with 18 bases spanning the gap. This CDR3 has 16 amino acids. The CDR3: CASSPGRARSGNTIYF. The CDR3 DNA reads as TGTGCCAGCAGCCCGGGAAGGGCCCGGTCGGGAAACACCATATATTTT.

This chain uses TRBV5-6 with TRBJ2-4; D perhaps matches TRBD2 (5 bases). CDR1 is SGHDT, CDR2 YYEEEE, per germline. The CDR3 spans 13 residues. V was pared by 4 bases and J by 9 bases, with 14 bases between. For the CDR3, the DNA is TGTGCCAGCAGCCGGGGTAGTAGAGGCATTCAGTACTTC. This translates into CASSRGSRGIQYF.

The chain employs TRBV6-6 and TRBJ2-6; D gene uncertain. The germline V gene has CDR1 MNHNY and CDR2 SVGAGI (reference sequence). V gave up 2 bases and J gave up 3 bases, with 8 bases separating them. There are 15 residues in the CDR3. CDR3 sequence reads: CASSYDGGGANVLTF. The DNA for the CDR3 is TGTGCCAGCAGTTACGATGGCGGTGGGGCCAACGTCCTGACTTTC.